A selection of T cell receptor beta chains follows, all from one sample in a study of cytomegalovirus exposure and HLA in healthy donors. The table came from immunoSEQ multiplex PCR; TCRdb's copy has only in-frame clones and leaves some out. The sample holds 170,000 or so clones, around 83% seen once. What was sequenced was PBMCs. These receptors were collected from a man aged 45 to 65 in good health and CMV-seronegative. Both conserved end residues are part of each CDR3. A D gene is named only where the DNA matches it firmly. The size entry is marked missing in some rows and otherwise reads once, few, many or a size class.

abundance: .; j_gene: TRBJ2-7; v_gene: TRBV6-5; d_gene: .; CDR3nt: TGTGCCAGCAGTACGCCCGGGATCTCCTACGAGCAGTACTTC; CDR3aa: CASSTPGISYEQYF
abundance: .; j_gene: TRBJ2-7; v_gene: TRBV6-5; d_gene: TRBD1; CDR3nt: TGTGCCAGCAGTTACGCCGGACAGGGGTCCTACGAGCAGTACTTC; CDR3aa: CASSYAGQGSYEQYF
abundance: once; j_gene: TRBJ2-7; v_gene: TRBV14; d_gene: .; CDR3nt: TGTGCCAGCAGCACACGGTTCAGCGGATCCTACGAGCAGTACTTC; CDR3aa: CASSTRFSGSYEQYF
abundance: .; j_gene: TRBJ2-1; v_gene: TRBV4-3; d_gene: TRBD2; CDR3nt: TGCGCCAGCAGCCAAGAACGGCTAGCGGGGAATGAGCAGTTCTTC; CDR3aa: CASSQERLAGNEQFF
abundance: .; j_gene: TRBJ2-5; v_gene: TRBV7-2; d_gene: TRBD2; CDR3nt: TGTGCCAGCAGCTTAGACTCGGGGGGACAAGAGACCCAGTACTTC; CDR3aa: CASSLDSGGQETQYF
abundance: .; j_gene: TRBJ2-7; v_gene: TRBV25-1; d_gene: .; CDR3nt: TGTGCCAGCAGACAGGGTTGGAGCGAGCAGTACTTC; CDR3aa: CASRQGWSEQYF
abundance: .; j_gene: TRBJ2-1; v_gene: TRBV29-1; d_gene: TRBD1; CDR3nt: TGCAGCGTTGAAGGACAGGGAATTAACTACAATGAGCAGTTCTTC; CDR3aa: CSVEGQGINYNEQFF
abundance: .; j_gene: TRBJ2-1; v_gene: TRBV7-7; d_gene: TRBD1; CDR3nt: TGTGCTAGCAGCCACGGACAGGGAAACAATGAGCAGTTCTTC; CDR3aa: CASSHGQGNNEQFF
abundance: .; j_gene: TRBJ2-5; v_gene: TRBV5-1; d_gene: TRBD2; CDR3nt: TGCGCCAGCAGCTTGACTAGCGCGCAAGAGACCCAGTACTTC; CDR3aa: CASSLTSAQETQYF
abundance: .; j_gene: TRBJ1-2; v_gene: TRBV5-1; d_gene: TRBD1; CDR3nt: TGCGCCAGCAGCTTGGTGCTAGGGGGCGAATATGGCTACACCTTC; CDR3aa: CASSLVLGGEYGYTF
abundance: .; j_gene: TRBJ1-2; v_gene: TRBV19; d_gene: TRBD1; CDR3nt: TGCGCCAGTAGTCCGCGGACAGGGAATAACTATGGCTACACCTTC; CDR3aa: CASSPRTGNNYGYTF
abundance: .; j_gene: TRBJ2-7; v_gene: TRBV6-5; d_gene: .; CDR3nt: TGTGCCAGCAAGGAGGCTAGTGGGGACTACGAGCAGTACTTC; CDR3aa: CASKEASGDYEQYF
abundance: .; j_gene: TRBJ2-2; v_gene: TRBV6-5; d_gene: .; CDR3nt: TGTGCCAGCAGCCCCCGGACACCACGGGCCGGGGAGCTGTTTTTT; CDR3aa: CASSPRTPRAGELFF
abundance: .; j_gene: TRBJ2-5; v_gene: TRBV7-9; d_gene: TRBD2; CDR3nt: TGTGCCAGCAGCTTAGCGGGAGGGCAAGAGACCCAGTACTTC; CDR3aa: CASSLAGGQETQYF
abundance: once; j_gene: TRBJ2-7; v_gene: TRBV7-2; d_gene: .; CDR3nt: TGTGCCAGCAGCTTAGGCTTTGGCAGGGGCTCCTACGAGCAGTACTTC; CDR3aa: CASSLGFGRGSYEQYF
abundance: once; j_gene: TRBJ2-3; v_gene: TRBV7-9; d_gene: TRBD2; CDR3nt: TGTGCCAGCAGCTCGGGACTAGCGCAGACAGATACGCAGTATTTT; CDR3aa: CASSSGLAQTDTQYF
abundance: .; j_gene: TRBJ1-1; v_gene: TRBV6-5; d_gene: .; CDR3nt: TGTGCCAGCAGTTACTCCCCCCGGGGCAGGGGCACTGAAGCTTTCTTT; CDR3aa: CASSYSPRGRGTEAFF
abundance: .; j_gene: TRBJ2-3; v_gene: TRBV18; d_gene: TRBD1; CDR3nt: TGTGCCAGCTCGCTTCACAGGGGGCAAACAGATACGCAGTATTTT; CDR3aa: CASSLHRGQTDTQYF
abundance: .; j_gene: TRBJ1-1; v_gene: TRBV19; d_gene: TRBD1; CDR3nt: TGTGCCAGTAGTATAGTAAACAGGGGGCGTCGGACTGAAGCTTTCTTT; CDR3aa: CASSIVNRGRRTEAFF
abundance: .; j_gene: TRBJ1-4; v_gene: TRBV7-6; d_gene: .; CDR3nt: TGTGCCAGCAGCTTAGGGCAGGGTAATGAAAAACTGTTTTTT; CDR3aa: CASSLGQGNEKLFF
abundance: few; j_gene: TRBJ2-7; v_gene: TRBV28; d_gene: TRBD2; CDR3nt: TGTGCCAGCAGAACGACTAGCGGGAGGTCGTACGAGCAGTACTTC; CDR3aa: CASRTTSGRSYEQYF
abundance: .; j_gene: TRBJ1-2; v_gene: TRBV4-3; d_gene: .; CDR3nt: TGCGCCAGCAGCCCCAAGTTTGAGAGTTCGAATGGCTACACCTTC; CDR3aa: CASSPKFESSNGYTF
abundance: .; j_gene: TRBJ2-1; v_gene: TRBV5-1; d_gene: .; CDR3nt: TGCGCCAGCAGCATTAGGACGGAGGGCAATGAGCAGTTCTTC; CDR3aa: CASSIRTEGNEQFF
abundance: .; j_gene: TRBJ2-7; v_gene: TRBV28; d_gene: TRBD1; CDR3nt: TGTGCCAGCAGCCTGGGGGGGACAGGGCTCTCCAGGCAGTACTTC; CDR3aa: CASSLGGTGLSRQYF
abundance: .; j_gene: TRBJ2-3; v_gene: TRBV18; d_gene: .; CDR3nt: TGTGCCAGCTCACCGAGGACAGATACGCAGTATTTT; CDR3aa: CASSPRTDTQYF
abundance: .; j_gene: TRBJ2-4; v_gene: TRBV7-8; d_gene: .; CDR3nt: TGTGCCAGCAGCTTAGGGAGAACCAAAAACATTCAGTACTTC; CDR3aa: CASSLGRTKNIQYF
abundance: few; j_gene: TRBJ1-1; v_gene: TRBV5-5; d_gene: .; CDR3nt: TGTGCCAGCAGCCCGTTAGGGGACACTGAAGCTTTCTTT; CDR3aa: CASSPLGDTEAFF
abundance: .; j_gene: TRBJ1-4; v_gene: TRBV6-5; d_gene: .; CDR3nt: TGTGCCAGCAGTTACTCAGGCCGCAGGGAAAAACTGTTTTTT; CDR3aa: CASSYSGRREKLFF
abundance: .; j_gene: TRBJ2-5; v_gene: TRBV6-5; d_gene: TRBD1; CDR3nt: TGTGCCAGCAGCTCTAGGGGGCGGGAGACCCAGTACTTC; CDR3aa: CASSSRGRETQYF
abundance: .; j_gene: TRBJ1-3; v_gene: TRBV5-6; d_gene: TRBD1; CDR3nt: TGTGCCAGCAGCCCGACAGGGTCTGGAAACACCATATATTTT; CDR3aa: CASSPTGSGNTIYF
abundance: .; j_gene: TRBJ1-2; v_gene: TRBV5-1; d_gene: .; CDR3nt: TGCGCCAGCAGCTTAACAGATAATGGCTACACCTTC; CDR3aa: CASSLTDNGYTF
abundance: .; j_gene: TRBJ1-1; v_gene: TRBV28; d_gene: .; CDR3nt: TGTGCCAGCAGTTCCCGGGAGGGGAGGTACACTGAAGCTTTCTTT; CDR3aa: CASSSREGRYTEAFF
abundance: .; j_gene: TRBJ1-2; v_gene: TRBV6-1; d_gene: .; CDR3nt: TGTGCCAGCAGTAGGACAGAGACAAACTACTATGGCTACACCTTC; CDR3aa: CASSRTETNYYGYTF
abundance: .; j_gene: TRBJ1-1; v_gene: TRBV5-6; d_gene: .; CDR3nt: TGTGCCAGCAGCCGTCGGGGATTCATGAACACTGAAGCTTTCTTT; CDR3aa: CASSRRGFMNTEAFF
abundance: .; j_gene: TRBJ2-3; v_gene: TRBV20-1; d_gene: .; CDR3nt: TGCAGCCCTCAGGATACGCAGTATTTT; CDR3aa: CSPQDTQYF
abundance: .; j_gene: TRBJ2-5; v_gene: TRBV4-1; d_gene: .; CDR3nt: TGCGCCAGCAGCCACCTACTAGCAGTCCAAGAGACCCAGTACTTC; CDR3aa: CASSHLLAVQETQYF
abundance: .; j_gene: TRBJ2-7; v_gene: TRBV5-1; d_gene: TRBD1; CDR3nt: TGCGCCAGCAGCTCCCTCACTGACAGGGACGAGCAGTACTTC; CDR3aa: CASSSLTDRDEQYF
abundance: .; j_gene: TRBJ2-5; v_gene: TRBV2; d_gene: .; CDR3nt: TGTGCCAGCAGTGAAGCGCTTCAGGGTAGATCGAAAAAAGAGACCCAGTACTTC; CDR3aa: CASSEALQGRSKKETQYF
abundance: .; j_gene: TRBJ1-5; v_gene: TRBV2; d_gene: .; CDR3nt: TGTGCCAGCAGTGAAGAGGCCAGGACCAGGGGTCAGCCCCAGCATTTT; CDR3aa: CASSEEARTRGQPQHF
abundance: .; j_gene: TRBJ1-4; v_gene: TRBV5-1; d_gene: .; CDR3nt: TGCGCCAGTAAATCAGGAACAACGTCGCATAATGAAAAACTGTTTTTT; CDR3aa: CASKSGTTSHNEKLFF
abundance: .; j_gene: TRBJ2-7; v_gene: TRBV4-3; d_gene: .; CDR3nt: TGCGCCAGCAGCCAGGGGGCTCGGACTAGTAATTACGAGCAGTACTTC; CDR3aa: CASSQGARTSNYEQYF
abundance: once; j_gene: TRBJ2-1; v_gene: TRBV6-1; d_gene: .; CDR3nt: TGTGCCAGCAGTACCCCCGGCCGTGTCGGGAATGAGCAGTTCTTC; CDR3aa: CASSTPGRVGNEQFF
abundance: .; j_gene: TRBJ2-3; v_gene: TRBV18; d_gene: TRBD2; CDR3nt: TGTGCCAGCTCCGGGGGAGGGACTCTTCAAAGGAGTACGCAGTATTTT; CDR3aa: CASSGGGTLQRSTQYF
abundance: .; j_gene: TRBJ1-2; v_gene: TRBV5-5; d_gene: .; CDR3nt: TGTGCCAGCAGCTTGGTTTCGGGCAGGGCCCCCCTCTATGGCTACACCTTC; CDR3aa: CASSLVSGRAPLYGYTF
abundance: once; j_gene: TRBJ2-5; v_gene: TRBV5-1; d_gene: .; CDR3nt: TGCGCCAGCAGCTTCCCAGGGTCCGGGAGAGAGCAGTACTTC; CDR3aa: CASSFPGSGREQYF
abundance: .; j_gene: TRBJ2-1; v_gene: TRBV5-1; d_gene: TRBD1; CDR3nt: TGCGCCAGCAGCTTCGGGACAGACAATGAGCAGTTCTTC; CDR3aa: CASSFGTDNEQFF
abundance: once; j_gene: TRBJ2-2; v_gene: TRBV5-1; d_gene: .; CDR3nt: TGCGCCAGCAGCTCGTCGGGGGACACCGGGGAGCTGTTTTTT; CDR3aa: CASSSSGDTGELFF
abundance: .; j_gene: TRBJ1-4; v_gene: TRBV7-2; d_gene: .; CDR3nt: TGTGCCAGCAGCTTTGGGGGCAAAACTGAAAAACTGTTTTTT; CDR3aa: CASSFGGKTEKLFF
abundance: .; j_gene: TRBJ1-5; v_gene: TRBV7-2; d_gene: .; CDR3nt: TGTGCCAGCAGCTTAGACACAGCCTACAATCAGCCCCAGCATTTT; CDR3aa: CASSLDTAYNQPQHF
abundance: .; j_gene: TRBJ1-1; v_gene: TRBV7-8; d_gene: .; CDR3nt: TGTGCCAGCAGCTTAGAACCGGGGATGGGGACTGAGGCTTTCTTT; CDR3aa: CASSLEPGMGTEAFF
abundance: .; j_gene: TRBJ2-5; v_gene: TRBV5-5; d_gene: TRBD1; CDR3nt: TGTGCCAGCAGCTACACCGGGACAGCACAAGAGACCCAGTACTTC; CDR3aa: CASSYTGTAQETQYF
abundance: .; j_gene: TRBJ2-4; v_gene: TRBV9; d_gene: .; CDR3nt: TGTGCCAGCAGCCCCCAGGTCGGAAACATTCAGTACTTC; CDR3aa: CASSPQVGNIQYF